This TCR beta chain was profiled in a study of healthy donors' naive CD4 and CD8 T cells. Naive CD4+ cells were sorted as CD4+CD8-CD45RO-CD45RA+; naive CD8+ as CD8+CD4-CD45RA+CD27bright. The CDR3 is 14 amino acids. Germline V gene lookup returns CDR1 SEHNR and CDR2 FQNEAQ (reference sequence). V was trimmed by 5 bases and J by 5 bases, leaving 10 bases between them. Starting from about 0.55 ug of total RNA, TCR libraries were made with linear amplification. TCRdb passed the reads through MiXCR, listing each CDR3 protein once. The repertoire holds roughly 200,000 distinct CDR3 sequences, with about 76% as singletons. Points from the study as a whole: Negatively charged CDR3s marked CD8+ lineage; positively charged CDR3s marked CD4+ lineage.

This clonotype was counted only a few times. Antigen specificity is unknown. This rearrangement joins TRBV7-9 to TRBJ1-6; TRBD1 is a possible D gene (6 bases). The sequencing sample was made of naive CD4+ and CD8+ T cells sorted from blood, pooled from several donors. This sequence originates from a pool of human donors in good health; the sample pools cells from several healthy donors. In nucleotides, the CDR3 is TGTGCCAGCAGCACAGGGCAACATAATTCACCCCTCCACTTT. Translation: CASSTGQHNSPLHF.